The rows below give T cell receptor beta chains drawn from one sample of a study of patients and donors after allogeneic stem cell transplantation. TCRdb reprocessed the RT-PCR reads via MiXCR and lists one record per CDR3 protein. The sample contains roughly 940,000 distinct CDR3 sequences, over 15% of which appear only once. Sequences were obtained from blood, either unsorted or a sorted T cell fraction (not recorded which). These receptors were collected from a human donor who was either an allogeneic HSCT recipient or a stem cell or donor lymphocyte infusion donor (not recorded which). It is not recorded whose cells these are; they may come from a transplant donor. The conserved cysteine and the conserved F or W are not part of the CDR3 here. A D gene is named only where the DNA matches it firmly.

j_call	v_call	d_call	cdr3_aa
TRBJ1-2	TRBV6-2/TRBV6-3	NA	ASTPSVVEGYT
TRBJ2-1	TRBV30	NA	AWSSQGKHEQF
TRBJ1-2	TRBV18	NA	ASSPPMGGNYGYT
TRBJ2-3	TRBV21-1	NA	ASSKATGTSGRTTDTQY
TRBJ2-7	TRBV5-4	NA	ASSSRGSGYEQY
TRBJ2-5	TRBV20-1	TRBD2	SARPEGAGPMN
TRBJ2-1	TRBV28	TRBD2	ASSISGSGDHNEQF
TRBJ2-3	TRBV2	TRBD2	ASRQTSGGTDTQY
TRBJ1-6	TRBV12-3/TRBV12-4	NA	ASSSDSLNSPLH
TRBJ1-6	TRBV7-2	NA	ASSETGLRDSPLH
TRBJ1-1	TRBV12-3/TRBV12-4	NA	ASRLTGVAEAF
TRBJ1-5	TRBV12-3/TRBV12-4	NA	ASSFGGLDSNQPQH
TRBJ1-2	TRBV6-1	TRBD1	ASSRDRERKVYGYT
TRBJ1-2	TRBV5-1	NA	ASSLVTANYGYT
TRBJ2-1	TRBV20-1	TRBD2	SASGSGSETYNEQF
TRBJ2-2	TRBV12-3/TRBV12-4	TRBD1	ASSGDRPNTGELF
TRBJ2-1	TRBV20-1	NA	SASSLWGEYNEQF
TRBJ2-3	TRBV5-1	TRBD2	ASSVGLADFTDTQY
TRBJ2-1	TRBV7-9	NA	ASSLALGSRLDEQF
TRBJ1-3	TRBV7-2	NA	ASSLAADTRNTIY
TRBJ2-7	TRBV20-1	TRBD2	SADIPSGRAYYEQY
TRBJ2-3	TRBV5-6	TRBD1	ASSTRTGGSGDTQY
TRBJ1-5	TRBV4-1	TRBD1	ASSLEGQGPNQPQH
TRBJ1-5	TRBV20-1	NA	SATPGGNQPQH
TRBJ2-5	TRBV4-3	NA	ASSQDGPSEGETQY
TRBJ2-5	TRBV12-3/TRBV12-4	NA	ASSVGLETQY